A selection of T cell receptor beta chains follows, all from one sample in a study of graft-versus-host responses after intestinal transplantation. This table comes from immunoSEQ multiplex PCR, and its TCRdb copy is limited to in-frame clones, with some not included. Here the sample spans around 20,000 clones, approximately 89% being singletons. Sequencing was performed on PBMCs, taken just over 64 days after intestinal transplantation. The receptors here all came from a human patient who received an intestinal transplant, so some T cells may come from the graft donor. Each CDR3 is given without its conserved first and last residue. Each record gives: J gene, V gene, CDR3 protein.

TRBJ2-7 | TRBV6-6 | ASSYLGTGNEQY
TRBJ2-1 | TRBV7-7 | ASSFRAGDNEQF
TRBJ2-2 | TRBV11-3 | ASGFTGELF
TRBJ2-7 | TRBV4-3 | ASSQDPAGSYEQY
TRBJ1-2 | TRBV11-2 | ASSLDGGTDFGYT
TRBJ1-3 | TRBV4-3 | ASSQDPGQGDSGNTIY
TRBJ2-7 | TRBV4-3 | ASSQARQGPYEQY
TRBJ1-1 | TRBV15 | DTSGRDRGPEAF
TRBJ2-7 | TRBV19 | ATGVGSYEQY
TRBJ2-7 | TRBV7-9 | ASSLVSYEQY
TRBJ2-7 | TRBV2 | ASRNTDSGPYEQY
TRBJ2-7 | TRBV7-2 | ASSLVSWDGSSYEQY
TRBJ2-7 | TRBV19 | ASSIGGTVSYEQY
TRBJ2-1 | TRBV19 | ASSNNTSGGDNEQF
TRBJ2-3 | TRBV5-8 | ASSLVSTDTQY
TRBJ1-5 | TRBV19 | ASSIYLSARNQPQH
TRBJ1-1 | TRBV18 | ASSPGQMNTEAF
TRBJ1-5 | TRBV7-2 | ASSFRDRFSDSNQPQH
TRBJ1-5 | TRBV5-3 | ARSPRAGNQPQH
TRBJ2-1 | TRBV11-3 | ASSSGGLAGGHEQF
TRBJ2-7 | TRBV6-5 | ASSLQGGGSYEQY
TRBJ2-2 | TRBV19 | ASSIASGGTGELF
TRBJ2-5 | TRBV6-1 | ASSENEGRVRETQY
TRBJ1-3 | TRBV6-6 | ASSFLPEDSGNTIY
TRBJ2-4 | TRBV11-3 | ASSTRDGPNIQY
TRBJ1-5 | TRBV19 | ASSTWTGDNQPQH
TRBJ2-5 | TRBV7-9 | ASRGGGIGGETQY
TRBJ1-3 | TRBV29-1 | SVAPDYSGNTIY
TRBJ1-6 | TRBV19 | ASSTRGQGGGNSPLH
TRBJ2-5 | TRBV7-2 | ASSYMEAGLQETQY
TRBJ2-3 | TRBV2 | ASSERQGGGRSTDTQY
TRBJ2-1 | TRBV2 | ASRDLGQGTYNEQF
TRBJ1-2 | TRBV15 | ATSREAGSYGYT
TRBJ2-7 | TRBV7-9 | ASSLGTGSYEQY
TRBJ1-1 | TRBV30 | AWSVYRGAEAF
. | TRBV6-5 | ASSYGFGLAYEQY
TRBJ1-1 | TRBV7-8 | ASSLEGRPEAF
TRBJ1-1 | TRBV4-1 | ASSQVIGRDTEAF
TRBJ2-3 | TRBV11-2 | ASSSRDRGSDTQY
TRBJ2-5 | TRBV29-1 | SVPLVGTSDLETQY
TRBJ2-7 | TRBV27 | ASSRELPGQGAGEQY
TRBJ2-1 | TRBV15 | ATSRATGALEQF
TRBJ2-7 | TRBV7-8 | ASSQGQGDPYEQY
TRBJ2-7 | TRBV6-6 | ASSYNRVPYEQY
TRBJ2-1 | TRBV5-4 | ASSKSGTSVNNEQF